One sample yielded the 15 T cell receptor beta chains listed below, sequenced in a study of early T cells in non-severe SARS-CoV-2 infection. TCRdb re-derived calls from the 5' RACE reads in MiXCR, one entry per CDR3 protein. The repertoire includes about 48,000 distinct CDR3 sequences, around 7.7% of them detected once, and roughly 5% sits in the top ten. Sample: whole blood. These receptors were taken from an adult who was a healthcare worker with PCR-confirmed SARS-CoV-2 infection or an uninfected control (not recorded which).

This clonotype was recorded many times. This chain uses TRBV10-1 with TRBJ1-5; D is ambiguous. V shed 2 bases and J shed 4 bases, with 6 bases lying between them. CDR3 length: 13 amino acids. Germline V gives CDR1 WNHNN, CDR2 SYGVQD (reference sequence). The CDR3 coding sequence is TGCGCCAGCAGTGAGGGACTAAATCAGCCCCAGCATTTT. This codes for CASSEGLNQPQHF.

There are many counts of this clonotype. This chain uses TRBV20-1 with TRBJ1-2, with D unresolved. The CDR3 contains 14 residues. V was pared by 4 bases and J by 2 bases, with 14 bases between. CDR1 and CDR2 from the germline V gene are DFQATT and SNEGSKA (reference sequence). The CDR3 sequence is CSANPGSLNYGYTF. For the CDR3, the DNA is TGCAGTGCTAACCCCGGCAGTTTGAACTATGGCTACACCTTC.

This clonotype was detected ten times or more. This sequence joins TRBV6-6 and TRBJ1-4; TRBD1 matches at 10 bases. The CDR3 extends over 14 amino acids. The trim removed 6 bases at V and 7 bases at J, leaving 5 bases unmatched. CDR1 and CDR2 (germline): MNHNY, SVGAGI (reference sequence). CDR3 nucleotide sequence: TGTGCCAGCAGCAGACAGGGGGCTCGTGAAAAACTGTTTTTT. Residues: CASSRQGAREKLFF.

This clonotype has more than one count but fewer than ten. V usage is TRBV7-9 and J usage is TRBJ2-1; 10 nucleotides agree with TRBD1. Germline CDR1 reads SEHNR; CDR2 reads FQNEAQ (reference sequence). The CDR3 has 16 residues. Unmatched junction bases numbered 6, after V lost 5 bases and J lost 2 bases. The CDR3 nucleotides read TGTGCCAGCAGCCCTCCGGGACAGGGGACCTACAATGAGCAGTTCTTC. Translated, it gives CASSPPGQGTYNEQFF.

CDR3 nucleotide sequence: TGCAGCGTTGAAGATGAGGTTGTCGAGCAGTTCTTC. Its protein product is CSVEDEVVEQFF. V is TRBV29-1 and J is TRBJ2-1; D ambiguous. From germline, CDR1 is SQVTM and CDR2 ANQGSEA. Between the trimmed V and J ends, which lost 0 bases and 10 bases, there was a span of 10 bases. This CDR3 is 12 amino acids long.

This clonotype showed up just a few times. The chain has TRBV12-3 or TRBV12-4 and TRBJ1-4; unclear D gene. Between the trimmed V and J ends, which lost 6 bases and 0 bases, there was a span of 11 bases. The CDR3 runs to 15 residues. This CDR3 is CASRPSAATNEKLFF. The CDR3 coding sequence is TGTGCCAGCAGACCATCAGCTGCAACTAATGAAAAACTGTTTTTT.

This clonotype was detected ten times or more. J is TRBJ1-4 and V is TRBV10-3; D is unclear. CDR3 length equals 15 residues. Germline V gene lookup returns CDR1 ENHRY and CDR2 SYGVKD. Between the trimmed V and J ends, which lost 0 bases and 0 bases, there was a span of 5 bases. CDR3 in amino acids: CAISESGATNEKLFF. DNA for the CDR3: TGTGCCATCAGTGAGTCCGGGGCAACTAATGAAAAACTGTTTTTT.

The sample holds many counts of this clonotype. The CDR3 region is CAWSVGIEQYF. Here the CDR3 DNA reads TGTGCCTGGAGTGTGGGGATCGAGCAGTACTTC. The V gene is TRBV30, the J gene TRBJ2-7; D unresolved. Trimming pared 0 bases from V and 6 bases from J, leaving 6 bases between. Germline loops: CDR1 GTSNPN, CDR2 SVGIG (reference sequence). This CDR3 has 11 residues.

This clonotype has a handful of counts. The J gene is TRBJ2-7, the V gene TRBV6-5; the D is unclear. V lost 2 bases to trimming and J lost 5 bases, with 10 bases between them. The CDR3 is 13 amino acids. The V gene's germline CDR1 is MNHEY and CDR2 SVGAGI. Here the CDR3 DNA reads TGTGCCAGCAGTTACGGTCCCCGCAACGAGCAGTACTTC. Residues: CASSYGPRNEQYF.

There are a few counts of this clonotype. The CDR3 loop is CASSLLDTQYF. The CDR3 DNA reads TGTGCCAGCAGCTTACTTGATACGCAGTATTTT. The gene calls are TRBV11-2 and TRBJ2-3; D uncertain. This CDR3 region has 11 residues. Germline CDR1 SGHAT, CDR2 FQNNGV. The V and J ends lost 2 bases and 6 bases respectively, with 3 bases between them.

The V call is TRBV28, the J call TRBJ2-7; D unclear. This CDR3 contains 12 residues. V was cut by 7 bases and J by 5 bases, with 12 bases left in between. The germline V gene encodes CDR1 MDHEN and CDR2 SYDVKM. DNA of the CDR3: TGTGCCAGCACCACTCCCCGGGACGAGCAGTACTTC. It is translated as CASTTPRDEQYF.

The table lists this clonotype with many counts. V usage is TRBV20-1 and J usage is TRBJ1-2, with D tentatively TRBD1 (5 bases). CDR1 and CDR2 (germline): DFQATT, SNEGSKA (reference sequence). Deletions cut 5 bases from V and 4 bases from J, with 14 bases between. The CDR3 is made up of 13 amino acids. In DNA form, the CDR3 reads TGCAGTGCTCTACACCGGGACCCCTATGGCTACACCTTC. Amino acid sequence: CSALHRDPYGYTF.

The rearrangement links TRBV18 to TRBJ1-4; D remains ambiguous. Germline V lookup: CDR1 KGHSH, CDR2 LQKENI. Trimming took off 0 bases at V and 7 bases at J, with 12 bases between the two ends. There are 15 residues in the CDR3. DNA of the CDR3: TGTGCCAGCTCACCACCGGAGGGAGGAGGTGAAAAACTGTTTTTT. As protein: CASSPPEGGGEKLFF.

This clonotype showed up many times. The chain combines TRBV27 with TRBJ2-7; no reliable D call. Germline assignment: CDR1 MNHEY and CDR2 SMNVEV (reference sequence). The CDR3 runs to 12 residues. The ends were cut back, 1 base at V and 6 bases at J, with 7 bases in the middle. The CDR3 here is CASSLLTGEQYF. The CDR3 coding sequence is TGTGCCAGCAGTTTATTAACGGGCGAGCAGTACTTC.

This clonotype has more than one count but fewer than ten. The CDR3 nucleotides read TGTGCCAGCAGTGAAGTAGGTCGGGGACTAAATCAGCCCCAGCATTTT. Protein: CASSEVGRGLNQPQHF. The chain carries TRBV2 and TRBJ1-5; D possibly corresponds to TRBD1 (5 bases). Trimming stripped 1 base from V and 4 bases from J, with 14 bases between. In germline, CDR1 is SNHLY, CDR2 FYNNEI. CDR3 length: 16 residues.